These T cell receptor beta chains were read from a single sample in a study of cytomegalovirus exposure and HLA in healthy donors. Repertoires were generated with immunoSEQ multiplex PCR, while TCRdb's copy carries only in-frame clones and drops some. The profile shows 150,000 to 200,000 clones, nearly 90% of them singletons. Sequenced input: PBMCs. These receptors all come from a man aged 18 to 35 in good health and CMV-seropositive. Both conserved end residues are part of each CDR3. A D gene is named only where the DNA matches it firmly. For some rows the clone size is stated as once, few or many, or as a class when expanded; others skip it.

J	V	D	size	CDR3	DNA
TRBJ2-1	TRBV6-5	TRBD2	NA	CASSYSRLAGVYEQFF	TGTGCCAGCAGTTACTCGAGACTAGCGGGAGTCTATGAGCAGTTCTTC
TRBJ1-1	TRBV9	TRBD1	NA	CASSTRTGISDTEAFF	TGTGCCAGCAGCACCCGGACAGGGATTTCGGACACTGAAGCTTTCTTT
TRBJ2-7	TRBV19	NA	once	CASSISDLGRFSYEQYF	TGTGCCAGTAGTATATCGGACTTGGGGAGGTTCTCCTACGAGCAGTACTTC
TRBJ2-3	TRBV18	TRBD2	NA	CASSPREGRGTDTQYF	TGTGCCAGCTCACCACGGGAGGGCCGGGGCACAGATACGCAGTATTTT
TRBJ2-1	TRBV7-9	TRBD2	once	CASLMWRGLAGMSNNEQFF	TGTGCCAGCCTCATGTGGAGGGGACTAGCGGGAATGAGTAACAATGAGCAGTTCTTC
TRBJ2-1	TRBV13	TRBD2	once	CASSLEWWEGRSYNEQFF	TGTGCCAGCAGCTTAGAATGGTGGGAGGGCCGCTCCTACAATGAGCAGTTCTTC
TRBJ1-5	TRBV28	NA	once	CASSILNQPQHF	TGTGCCAGCAGTATCCTCAATCAGCCCCAGCATTTT
TRBJ2-5	TRBV5-1	NA	NA	CASSRQIQETQYF	TGCGCCAGCAGCAGACAGATCCAAGAGACCCAGTACTTC
TRBJ2-7	TRBV21-1	NA	NA	CASSSLRHLYEQYF	TGTGCCAGCAGCTCCCTCAGACACCTTTACGAGCAGTACTTC
TRBJ1-5	TRBV5-1	NA	NA	CASSQGPQGNQPQHF	TGCGCCAGCAGCCAGGGCCCACAGGGAAATCAGCCCCAGCATTTT
TRBJ2-5	TRBV28	NA	NA	CASSWGRAETQYF	TGTGCCAGCAGTTGGGGCAGGGCAGAGACCCAGTACTTC
TRBJ1-1	TRBV11-3	NA	once	CASSLLGATEAFF	TGTGCCAGCAGCTTACTTGGGGCGACTGAAGCTTTCTTT
TRBJ2-2	TRBV5-1	TRBD1	NA	CASSLHRGRTGELFF	TGCGCCAGCAGCTTGCACAGGGGGCGCACCGGGGAGCTGTTTTTT
TRBJ1-4	TRBV19	NA	NA	CASSSPGEVNEKLFF	TGTGCCAGTAGTTCGCCAGGGGAAGTAAATGAAAAACTGTTTTTT
TRBJ2-7	TRBV25-1	TRBD2	NA	CASSGLAGVKPYEQYF	TGTGCCAGCAGTGGGTTAGCGGGAGTGAAACCCTACGAGCAGTACTTC
TRBJ2-7	TRBV5-1	NA	NA	CASSLGGRGINEQYF	TGCGCCAGCAGCTTGGGGGGCAGGGGAATAAACGAGCAGTACTTC
TRBJ2-3	TRBV7-6	TRBD2	NA	CATRLAGGPVTDTQYF	TGTGCCACGAGACTAGCGGGAGGGCCAGTGACAGATACGCAGTATTTT
TRBJ1-5	TRBV5-8	NA	NA	CASSLVRGNQPQHF	TGTGCCAGCAGCTTGGTCAGGGGCAATCAGCCCCAGCATTTT
TRBJ2-1	TRBV28	TRBD1	NA	CASSPDRVSLNEQFF	TGTGCCAGCAGTCCCGACAGGGTATCCCTCAATGAGCAGTTCTTC
TRBJ1-2	TRBV6-1	TRBD1	NA	CASSEGDRVRLYGYTF	TGTGCCAGCAGTGAAGGGGACAGGGTAAGGCTCTATGGCTACACCTTC
TRBJ1-5	TRBV6-5	TRBD1	NA	CASSPDRGYQPQHF	TGTGCCAGCAGTCCTGACAGGGGGTATCAGCCCCAGCATTTT
TRBJ2-1	TRBV2	NA	NA	CASGREQFF	TGTGCCAGCGGCAGGGAGCAGTTCTTC
TRBJ2-7	TRBV29-1	NA	NA	CSVTGFSYEQYF	TGCAGCGTAACAGGGTTCTCCTACGAGCAGTACTTC
TRBJ2-5	TRBV19	TRBD1	NA	CASSRTGGETQYF	TGTGCCAGTAGTAGAACAGGGGGAGAGACCCAGTACTTC
TRBJ2-7	TRBV27	TRBD1	once	CASSLRGTDNYYEQYF	TGTGCCAGCAGTCTACGTGGGACAGACAATTACTACGAGCAGTACTTC
TRBJ2-7	TRBV2	TRBD1	NA	CASRTGTGGYEQYF	TGTGCCAGCAGGACCGGGACAGGGGGCTACGAGCAGTACTTC
TRBJ2-3	TRBV19	TRBD2	NA	CASTSTSGRAWADTQYF	TGTGCCAGTACCTCGACTAGCGGGAGGGCATGGGCAGATACGCAGTATTTT
TRBJ2-5	TRBV7-2	TRBD2	NA	CASSLGGTSGIAQYF	TGTGCCAGCAGCTTAGGGGGGACTAGCGGGATAGCCCAGTACTTC
TRBJ2-3	TRBV5-1	TRBD2	NA	CASSGLAGVGGTQYF	TGCGCCAGCAGTGGATTAGCGGGAGTTGGAGGTACGCAGTATTTT
TRBJ2-7	TRBV5-6	TRBD1	NA	CASSSIGQGDYEQYF	TGTGCCAGCAGCTCGATCGGACAGGGGGACTACGAGCAGTACTTC
TRBJ2-5	TRBV15	NA	NA	CATSEDRIQETQYF	TGTGCCACCAGCGAAGACAGGATTCAAGAGACCCAGTACTTC
TRBJ2-7	TRBV11-3	TRBD2	NA	CASSLVAGGLGEQYF	TGTGCCAGCAGCTTAGTAGCGGGAGGACTAGGCGAGCAGTACTTC
TRBJ2-1	TRBV5-1	TRBD1	NA	CASSPQGGDNEQFF	TGCGCCAGCAGCCCACAGGGGGGAGACAATGAGCAGTTCTTC
TRBJ2-5	TRBV16	NA	NA	CASSRHGQPETQYF	TGTGCCAGCAGCCGCCACGGACAGCCGGAGACCCAGTACTTC
TRBJ1-2	TRBV2	NA	NA	CASSEEGKNYGYTF	TGTGCCAGCAGTGAGGAGGGCAAGAACTATGGCTACACCTTC
TRBJ1-2	TRBV6-1	NA	NA	CASSAPQGRYPRTMGYTF	TGTGCCAGCAGTGCCCCACAGGGAAGGTACCCTCGTACTATGGGCTACACCTTC
TRBJ1-2	TRBV19	TRBD1	NA	CASSDRDYGYTF	TGTGCCAGTAGTGACAGGGATTATGGCTACACCTTC
TRBJ2-7	TRBV11-1	NA	few	CASSLATYYEQYF	TGTGCCAGCAGCTTAGCCACATACTACGAGCAGTACTTC
TRBJ2-7	TRBV15	TRBD2	NA	CATSRDPGLAGVEQYF	TGTGCCACCAGCAGAGATCCCGGGCTAGCGGGAGTCGAGCAGTACTTC
TRBJ2-7	TRBV6-5	TRBD1	NA	CASSYEQGVSYEQYF	TGTGCCAGCAGTTATGAGCAGGGGGTCTCCTACGAGCAGTACTTC
TRBJ1-4	TRBV4-1	TRBD1	NA	CASSTRQGIEKLFF	TGCGCCAGCAGTACAAGACAGGGGATTGAAAAACTGTTTTTT
TRBJ2-7	TRBV5-6	NA	NA	CASSSPGEAPYEQYF	TGTGCCAGCAGCTCCCCGGGGGAGGCCCCCTACGAGCAGTACTTC
TRBJ1-1	TRBV7-9	NA	once	CASSLFGGDTEAFF	TGTGCCAGCAGCTTGTTCGGGGGGGACACTGAAGCTTTCTTT
TRBJ2-7	TRBV28	NA	few	CASSFRVEQYF	TGTGCCAGCAGTTTCAGGGTCGAGCAGTACTTC
TRBJ2-1	TRBV11-2	TRBD2	few	CASSLSGRLNEQFF	TGTGCCAGCAGCTTAAGCGGGAGGTTGAATGAGCAGTTCTTC